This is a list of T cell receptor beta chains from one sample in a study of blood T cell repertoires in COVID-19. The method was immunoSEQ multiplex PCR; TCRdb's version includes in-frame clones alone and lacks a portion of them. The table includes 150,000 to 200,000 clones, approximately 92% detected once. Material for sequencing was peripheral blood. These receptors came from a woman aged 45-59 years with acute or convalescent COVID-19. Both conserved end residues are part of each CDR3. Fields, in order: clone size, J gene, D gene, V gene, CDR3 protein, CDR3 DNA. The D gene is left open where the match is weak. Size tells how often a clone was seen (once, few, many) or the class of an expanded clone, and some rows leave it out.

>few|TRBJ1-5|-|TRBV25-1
CASSAGSGLRPQHF
TGTGCCAGCAGTGCCGGGAGTGGGCTTCGTCCCCAGCATTTT
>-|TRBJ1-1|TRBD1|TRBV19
CASSQDRSIEAFF
TGTGCCAGTAGTCAGGACAGGAGCATTGAAGCTTTCTTT
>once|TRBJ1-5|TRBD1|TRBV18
CASSPLGQGDQPQHF
TGTGCCAGCTCACCTTTAGGACAGGGAGATCAGCCCCAGCATTTT
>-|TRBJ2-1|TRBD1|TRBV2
CASRPGQEVDEQFF
TGTGCCAGCAGACCGGGACAGGAAGTGGATGAGCAGTTCTTC
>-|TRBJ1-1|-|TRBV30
CAYVGAVTEAFF
TGTGCCTACGTTGGGGCAGTCACTGAAGCTTTCTTT
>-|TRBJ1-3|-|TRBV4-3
CASSQDRLGNTIYF
TGCGCCAGCAGCCAAGATCGTCTCGGAAACACCATATATTTT
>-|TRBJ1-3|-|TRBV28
CASSLILGSGGNTIYF
TGTGCCAGCAGTTTAATTTTAGGGTCGGGAGGAAACACCATATATTTT
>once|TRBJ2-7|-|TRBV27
CASSQFRGPYEQYF
TGTGCCAGCAGTCAATTCAGGGGCCCATACGAGCAGTACTTC
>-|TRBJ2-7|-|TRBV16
CASSQSRQDNEQYF
TGTGCCAGCAGCCAATCGAGACAGGATAACGAGCAGTACTTC
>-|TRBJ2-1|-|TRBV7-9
CASSPGQPREQFF
TGTGCCAGCAGCCCCGGACAGCCCAGGGAGCAGTTCTTC
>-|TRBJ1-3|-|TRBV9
CASSSESRNTIYF
TGTGCCAGCAGCTCTGAGTCTCGAAACACCATATATTTT
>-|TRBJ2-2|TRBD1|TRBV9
CASSATDRGTSTGELFF
TGTGCCAGCAGCGCCACCGACAGGGGCACTTCCACCGGGGAGCTGTTTTTT
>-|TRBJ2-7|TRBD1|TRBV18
CASSPGTGGYEQYF
TGTGCCAGCTCACCAGGGACAGGGGGCTACGAGCAGTACTTC
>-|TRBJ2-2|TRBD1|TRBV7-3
CASSYRTGAGELFF
TGTGCCAGCAGTTATAGGACAGGGGCCGGGGAGCTGTTTTTT
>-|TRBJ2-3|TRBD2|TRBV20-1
CSAGTSVGQYF
TGCAGTGCCGGGACTAGCGTAGGGCAGTATTTT
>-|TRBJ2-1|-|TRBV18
CASSPASLRQDYNEQFF
TGTGCCAGCTCACCAGCATCTCTTCGACAGGACTACAATGAGCAGTTCTTC
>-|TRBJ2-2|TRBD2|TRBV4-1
CASSRLAGGPGELFF
TGCGCCAGCAGCCGACTAGCGGGAGGGCCCGGGGAGCTGTTTTTT
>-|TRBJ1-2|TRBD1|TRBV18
CASSPRTGNGYTF
TGTGCCAGCTCACCACGGACAGGGAATGGCTACACCTTC
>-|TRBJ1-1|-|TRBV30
CAWSLNFGQLNTEAFF
TGTGCCTGGAGTCTCAACTTCGGACAACTGAACACTGAAGCTTTCTTT
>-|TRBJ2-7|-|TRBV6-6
CASFTGGSYEQYF
TGTGCCAGCTTTACGGGTGGGTCCTACGAGCAGTACTTC
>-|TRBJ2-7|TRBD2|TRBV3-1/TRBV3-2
CASSQGTSGRAVYEQYF
TGTGCCAGCAGCCAAGGGACTAGCGGGAGGGCCGTTTACGAGCAGTACTTC
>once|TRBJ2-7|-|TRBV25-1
CASSPVEAGPSEQYF
TGTGCCAGCAGTCCCGTAGAGGCAGGGCCGAGCGAGCAGTACTTC
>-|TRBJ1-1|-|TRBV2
CASSESRALGAFF
TGTGCCAGCAGTGAGAGCAGGGCCCTCGGAGCTTTCTTT
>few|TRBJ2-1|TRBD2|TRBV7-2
CASSLAMLAGGPLFF
TGTGCCAGCAGCTTAGCGATGTTAGCGGGGGGGCCTCTTTTCTTC
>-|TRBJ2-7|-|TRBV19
CASSTTWGGSYEQYF
TGTGCCAGTAGTACTACCTGGGGAGGTTCCTACGAGCAGTACTTC
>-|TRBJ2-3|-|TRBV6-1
CASSERGDRSTTDTQYF
TGTGCCAGCAGTGAACGGGGGGACAGGTCCACCACAGATACGCAGTATTTT
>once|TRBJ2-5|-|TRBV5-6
CASSLLQEETQYF
TGTGCCAGCAGCTTGTTACAAGAAGAGACCCAGTACTTC
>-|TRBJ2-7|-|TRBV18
CASSPHEGQLYEQYF
TGTGCCAGCTCACCTCACGAGGGACAACTCTACGAGCAGTACTTC
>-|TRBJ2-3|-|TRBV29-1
CSVEDSAGSTDTQYF
TGCAGCGTTGAAGATTCGGCGGGTAGCACAGATACGCAGTATTTT
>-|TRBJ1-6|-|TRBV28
CASSRGRAPSPLHF
TGTGCCAGCAGCCGGGGGAGGGCGCCTTCACCCCTCCACTTT
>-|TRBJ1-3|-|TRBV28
CATLGNTIYF
TGTGCCACCCTTGGAAACACCATATATTTT
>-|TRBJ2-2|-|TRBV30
CAWKEDSRNTGELFF
TGTGCCTGGAAAGAGGACAGCAGAAACACCGGGGAGCTGTTTTTT
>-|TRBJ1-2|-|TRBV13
CASILGRDLYGYTF
TGTGCCAGCATCCTAGGGAGGGATCTCTATGGCTACACCTTC
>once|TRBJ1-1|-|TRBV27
CASSPGVNTEAFF
TGTGCCAGCAGTCCAGGGGTCAACACTGAAGCTTTCTTT
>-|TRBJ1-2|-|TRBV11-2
CASSLGQGLGGYTF
TGTGCCAGCAGCTTAGGGCAGGGGTTGGGTGGCTACACCTTC
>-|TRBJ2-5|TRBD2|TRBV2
CASTRGGRETQYF
TGTGCCAGCACGCGGGGGGGCCGAGAGACCCAGTACTTC
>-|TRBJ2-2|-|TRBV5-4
CASSLFSRGSTGELFF
TGTGCCAGCAGCTTGTTTAGTAGGGGCAGCACCGGGGAGCTGTTTTTT
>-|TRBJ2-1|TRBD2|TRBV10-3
CAISESGLAGRNEQFF
TGTGCCATCAGTGAGTCGGGACTAGCGGGTAGGAATGAGCAGTTCTTC
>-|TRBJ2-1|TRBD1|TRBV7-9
CASSLSGGRMYNEQFF
TGTGCCAGCAGCTTATCAGGGGGCAGGATGTACAATGAGCAGTTCTTC
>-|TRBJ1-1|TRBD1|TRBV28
CASRTDRARNLTRNTEAFF
TGTGCCAGCAGGACCGACAGGGCCAGGAACCTTACCAGGAACACTGAAGCTTTCTTT
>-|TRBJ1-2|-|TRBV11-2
CASSLGKGDLGYTF
TGTGCCAGCAGCTTAGGGAAGGGAGATCTTGGCTACACCTTC
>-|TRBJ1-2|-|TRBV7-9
CASSPQGLGGYTF
TGTGCCAGCAGCCCCCAGGGGCTAGGGGGCTACACCTTC
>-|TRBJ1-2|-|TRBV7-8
CASSPRTVTGYTF
TGTGCCAGCAGCCCACGGACAGTGACTGGCTACACCTTC
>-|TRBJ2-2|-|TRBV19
CASSWGWDKGELFF
TGTGCCAGTAGTTGGGGTTGGGACAAGGGGGAGCTGTTTTTT
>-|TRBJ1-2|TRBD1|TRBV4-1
CASSPQRGTGSHGYTF
TGCGCCAGCAGCCCACAGAGGGGGACAGGGTCTCATGGCTACACCTTC
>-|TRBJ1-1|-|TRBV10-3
CAISESAIGRATEAFF
TGTGCCATCAGTGAGTCGGCCATTGGGAGGGCCACTGAAGCTTTCTTT
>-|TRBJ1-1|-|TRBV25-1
CASSELDNMNTEAFF
TGTGCCAGCAGTGAATTGGACAATATGAACACTGAAGCTTTCTTT
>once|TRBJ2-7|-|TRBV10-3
CAISPRHVTYEQYF
TGTGCCATCAGTCCAAGACACGTTACCTACGAGCAGTACTTC
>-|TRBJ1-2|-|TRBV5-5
CASTSGAGLGGYTF
TGTGCCAGCACCTCCGGTGCGGGGCTGGGAGGCTACACCTTC
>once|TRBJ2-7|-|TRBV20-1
CSARRGGGQYF
TGCAGTGCTAGGAGAGGAGGCGGGCAGTACTTC
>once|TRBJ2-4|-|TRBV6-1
CTSREGGSKNIQYF
TGTACCAGCAGAGAAGGAGGCAGCAAAAACATTCAGTACTTC
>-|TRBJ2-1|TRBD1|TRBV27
CASSDGQVGEQFF
TGTGCCAGCAGCGACGGACAGGTCGGTGAGCAGTTCTTC
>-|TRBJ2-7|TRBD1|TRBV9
CASSVDGTGFYEQYF
TGTGCCAGCAGCGTAGATGGGACAGGCTTTTACGAGCAGTACTTC